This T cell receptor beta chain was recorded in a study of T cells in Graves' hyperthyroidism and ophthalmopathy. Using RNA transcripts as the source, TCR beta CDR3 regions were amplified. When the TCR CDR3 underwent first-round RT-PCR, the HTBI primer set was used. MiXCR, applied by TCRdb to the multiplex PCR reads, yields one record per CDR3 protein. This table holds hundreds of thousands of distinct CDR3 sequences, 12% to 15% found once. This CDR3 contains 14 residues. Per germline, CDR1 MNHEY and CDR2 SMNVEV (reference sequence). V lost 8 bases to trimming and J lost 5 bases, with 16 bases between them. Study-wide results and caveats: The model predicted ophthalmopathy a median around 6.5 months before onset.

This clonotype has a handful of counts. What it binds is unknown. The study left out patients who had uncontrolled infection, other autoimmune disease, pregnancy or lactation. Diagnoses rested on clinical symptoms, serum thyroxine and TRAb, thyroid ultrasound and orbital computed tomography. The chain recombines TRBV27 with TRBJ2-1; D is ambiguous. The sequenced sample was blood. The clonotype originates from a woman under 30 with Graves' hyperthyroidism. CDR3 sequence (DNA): TGTGCCAGCTTTCCCTGGCGGCCCGACAATGAGCAGTTCTTC. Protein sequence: CASFPWRPDNEQFF.